This entry describes one T cell receptor (beta chain). Its cognate antigen is unknown. The CDR3 length is 15 residues. Germline CDR1 and CDR2: SEHNR and FQNEAQ (reference sequence). V lost 5 bases, J lost 4 bases, and 5 bases stayed unmatched. These data belong to a study of T cells after yellow fever vaccination. General observations from the study: Clonotype sharing between CD4 and CD8 compartments was small.

Using its own MiXCR run on the 5' RACE reads, TCRdb lists one record per CDR3 protein. The sample contains a few hundred thousand distinct CDR3 sequences, 12% of which appear only once. Sequences were derived from CD4+ T cells sorted from PBMCs, sampled 15 days after the yellow fever booster vaccination. The chain links TRBV7-9 to TRBJ2-1; 10 nucleotides agree with TRBD2. This TCR was recovered from a man between 18 and 29 years old who received the YFV17D yellow fever vaccine. The CDR3 nucleotides read TGTGCCAGCAGCCCACTAGCGGGGAATTACAATGAGCAGTTCTTC. It yields the protein CASSPLAGNYNEQFF.